This passage covers 20 T cell receptor beta chains from one sample sequenced in a study of T cells in localized non-small cell lung cancer (dated by TCRdb to about 2020). Library preparation was by the immunoSEQ multiplex PCR assay. Here the immuneACCESS table is served through TCRdb, limited to in-frame sequences with V and J called. Missing clones are a known gap in these copies; in checked studies unresolved V genes cover under half, and the rest lacks a known reason. The sample includes tens of thousands of clones, with just over 90% observed a single time. The top ten constitute 20% of the sample. The source material was peripheral blood, sampled before any cancer treatment. Receptor source: a man aged 40 to 75 with stage I lung adenocarcinoma.

The chain links TRBV30 to TRBJ1-5; D is uncertain. Germline-derived CDR1 and CDR2 are GTSNPN and SVGIG (reference sequence). Trimming took 5 bases from V and 4 from J, leaving 9 bases between them. This CDR3 has 12 residues. DNA for the CDR3: TGTGCCTGGTCCTGGGAAAATCAGCCCCAGCATTTT. The encoded protein is CAWSWENQPQHF. Drawing the rest from reference TRBV30 and TRBJ1-5, the complete variable domain is SQTIHQWPATLVQPVGSPLSLECTVEGTSNPNLYWYRQAAGRGLQLLFYSVGIGQISSEVPQNLSASRPQDRQFILSSKKLLLSDSGFYLCAWSWENQPQHFGDGTRLSIL.

J is TRBJ2-2 and V is TRBV9; the D is unclear. Germline CDR1 SGDLS, CDR2 YYNGEE. V was clipped by 4 bases and J by 6 bases, with 16 bases between them. The CDR3 has 15 amino acids. CDR3 amino acids: CASSLRHVQAGELFF. DNA of the CDR3: TGTGCCAGCAGCCTTAGACACGTCCAAGCCGGGGAGCTGTTTTTT.

This clone is a singleton in its sample. The chain joins TRBV4-1 to TRBJ2-7, with TRBD1 matching over 11 bases. J was trimmed by 6 bases and V by 3 bases; bases with no gene match: 16. There are 18 residues in the CDR3. The germline CDR1 and CDR2 sequences are MGHRA and YSYEKL. CDR3 loop: CASSQFGQGARGSGEQYF. The CDR3 bases are TGCGCCAGCAGCCAGTTTGGACAGGGGGCGCGGGGGTCGGGCGAGCAGTACTTC.

V is TRBV2 and J is TRBJ2-7; 10 bases match TRBD1. The J segment lost 1 base and the V segment lost 10 bases, leaving 7 bases of the junction unmatched. The CDR3 is 14 amino acids. Germline loops: CDR1 SNHLY, CDR2 FYNNEI. CDR3 sequence: CATKTGGLSYEQYF. The CDR3 nucleotides are TGTGCCACCAAGACAGGGGGCTTATCCTACGAGCAGTACTTC.

The genes are TRBV30 and TRBJ2-7, with 8 bases lining up with TRBD1. This CDR3 is built from 14 residues. After removal of 4 bases from V and 5 bases from J, the junction contained 10 bases not matched to a gene. The germline V gene has CDR1 GTSNPN and CDR2 SVGIG (reference sequence). CDR3 loop: CAWTTGTGVNEQYF. CDR3 nucleotides: TGTGCCTGGACCACTGGGACAGGTGTGAACGAGCAGTACTTC.

CDR3: CASGQGAHNNEQFF. CDR3 nucleotide sequence: TGTGCCAGCGGACAGGGGGCGCATAATAATGAGCAGTTCTTC. The chain employs TRBV28 and TRBJ2-1, with 11 bases that match TRBD1. The junction had 7 bases not matched to a gene; V was cut back by 8 bases and J by 7 bases. There are 14 residues in the CDR3. CDR1 and CDR2 (germline): MDHEN, SYDVKM. The variable domain in full, with the rest retrieved from reference TRBV28 and TRBJ2-1, is DVKVTQSSRYLVKRTGEKVFLECVQDMDHENMFWYRQDPGLGLRLIYFSYDVKMKEKGDIPEGYSVSREKKERFSLILESASTNQTSMYLCASGQGAHNNEQFFGPGTRLTVL.

The chain couples TRBV7-9 to TRBJ2-1; no clear D gene. The CDR3 sequence is 13 residues long. Trimming removed 4 bases from V and 6 bases from J, with 10 bases in between. Germline assignment: CDR1 SEHNR and CDR2 FQNEAQ (reference sequence). The CDR3 protein is CASSSDGPNEQFF. The CDR3 region has the DNA TGTGCCAGCAGCTCGGACGGCCCCAATGAGCAGTTCTTC. The full variable domain, completed using reference TRBV7-9 and TRBJ2-1, is DTGVSQNPRHKITKRGQNVTFRCDPISEHNRLYWYRQTLGQGPEFLTYFQNEAQLEKSRLLSDRFSAERPKGSFSTLEIQRTEQGDSAMYLCASSSDGPNEQFFGPGTRLTVL.

The V gene is TRBV6-6, the J gene TRBJ2-7; maybe TRBD1 (7 bases). Trimming took 2 bases from V and 2 from J, leaving 16 bases between them. This CDR3 spans 16 amino acids. Germline V gene sequence: CDR1 MNHNY, CDR2 SVGAGI (reference sequence). The CDR3 here is CASSYRPQGGAYEQYF. In DNA form, the CDR3 reads TGTGCCAGCAGTTACCGGCCTCAGGGGGGTGCCTACGAGCAGTACTTC.

This chain joins TRBV5-3 and TRBJ2-2; D remains unclear. TRBV5-3 is designated an ORF whose function remains uncertain. V shed 0 bases and J shed 11 bases, with 8 bases lying between them. The length of the CDR3 is 12 residues. CDR3 nucleotides: TGTGCCAGAAGCTTGGGCCTTGGCGAGCTGTTTTTT. This gives the protein CARSLGLGELFF.

This chain's CDR3 is CAIAGFGAEKLFF. DNA for the CDR3: TGTGCCATCGCAGGGTTTGGCGCAGAAAAACTGTTTTTT. The J gene is TRBJ1-4, the V gene TRBV2; D is perhaps TRBD1 (5 bases). CDR1 is SNHLY, CDR2 FYNNEI, per germline. V lost 10 bases to trimming and J lost 8 bases, with 17 bases between them. The CDR3 covers 13 residues.

The chain joins TRBV27 to TRBJ2-7, with a possible D match to TRBD1 (6 bases). The CDR3 is made up of 15 amino acids. Germline V gene lookup returns CDR1 MNHEY and CDR2 SMNVEV (reference sequence). Trimming left V 3 bases short and J 0 bases short, with 12 bases between. CDR3 sequence: CASSFSGEISYEQYF. DNA of the CDR3: TGTGCCAGCAGTTTCTCAGGGGAAATCTCCTACGAGCAGTACTTC.

The V and J genes are TRBV5-6 and TRBJ2-2; D unclear. V was pared by 2 bases and J by 6 bases, with 17 bases between. The germline CDR1 and CDR2 sequences are SGHDT and YYEEEE. This CDR3 has 16 amino acids. This chain's CDR3 is CASSFWANGPSGELFF. The DNA for the CDR3 is TGTGCCAGCAGCTTTTGGGCTAACGGGCCCTCCGGGGAGCTGTTTTTT.

The gene calls are TRBV28 and TRBJ2-3, with TRBD1 matching over 8 bases. Germline values: CDR1 MDHEN, CDR2 SYDVKM. CDR3 size: 14 residues. Trimming at V came to 8 bases and at J to 3 bases, leaving 7 bases not matched to a gene. CDR3 loop: CASGRGLRTDTQYF. The CDR3 nucleotides are TGTGCCAGCGGCAGGGGGCTGAGGACAGATACGCAGTATTTT.

The chain recombines TRBV19 with TRBJ2-1; D remains ambiguous. This CDR3 is built from 14 residues. V was clipped by 4 bases and J by 5 bases, with 12 bases between them. Per germline, CDR1 LNHDA and CDR2 SQIVND (reference sequence). This CDR3 reads CASSRFSEDNEQFF. CDR3 coding DNA: TGTGCCAGTAGTAGATTTAGTGAGGACAATGAGCAGTTCTTC.

This sequence joins TRBV11-2 and TRBJ2-4; 8 nucleotides agree with TRBD1. The CDR3 is made up of 17 amino acids. Germline V gives CDR1 SGHAT, CDR2 FQNNGV. The ends lost 5 bases at V and 0 bases at J; junction bases unmatched: 9. CDR3 sequence (DNA): TGTGCCAGCAGCACCAACAGGGGGAGCCTAGCCAAAAACATTCAGTACTTC. Its protein product is CASSTNRGSLAKNIQYF.

The J gene is TRBJ2-5, the V gene TRBV18, with D possibly TRBD2 on 7 matching bases. This CDR3 is 14 amino acids long. Germline CDR1 reads KGHSH; CDR2 reads LQKENI. Trimming cost V 3 bases and J 5 bases, with 13 bases left between them. DNA of the CDR3: TGTGCCAGCTCACCCTTGGGGGGGGCCGAGACCCAGTACTTC. This codes for CASSPLGGAETQYF.

This clone occurred a few times. The chain combines TRBV5-1 with TRBJ1-2; the match to TRBD1 covers 7 bases. With 0 bases clipped from V and 9 bases from J, the junction kept 5 bases outside the gene matches. The CDR3 runs to 13 residues. Germline CDR1 and CDR2: SGHRS and YFSETQ. DNA for the CDR3: TGCGCCAGCAGCTTGGAACAGGGGACGCGCTACACCTTC. It translates to CASSLEQGTRYTF.

The chain links TRBV6-4 to TRBJ2-3; 7 bases line up with TRBD2. V lost 0 bases and J lost 4; bases outside the gene matches: 7. Germline values: CDR1 MRHNA, CDR2 SNTAGT. The CDR3 has 16 amino acids. DNA for the CDR3: TGTGCCAGCAGTGACTCGACTGGACTAGACCCAGATACGCAGTATTTT. This codes for CASSDSTGLDPDTQYF.

This clone appeared a few times. For the CDR3, the DNA is TGTGCCACCAGCAGCTTGCTAGCTTCCTACGAGCAGTACTTC. Its translation is CATSSLLASYEQYF. The V call is TRBV15, the J call TRBJ2-7, with D perhaps TRBD2 (5 bases). Trimming stripped 3 bases from V and 1 base from J, with 10 bases between. The CDR3 length is 14 residues. The germline V gene encodes CDR1 LNHNV and CDR2 YYDKDF (reference sequence).

V is TRBV9 and J is TRBJ2-2; D call uncertain. Between the trimmed V and J ends, which lost 1 base and 4 bases, there was a span of 5 bases. Germline values: CDR1 SGDLS, CDR2 YYNGEE. The CDR3 runs to 13 residues. The CDR3 region is CASSVRSTGELFF. The CDR3 DNA sequence: TGTGCCAGCAGCGTAAGGTCCACCGGGGAGCTGTTTTTT.